A selection of T cell receptor beta chains follows, all from one sample in a study of blood T cell repertoires in COVID-19. TCRdb keeps only in-frame clones here, not all; method: immunoSEQ multiplex PCR. The sample has around 100,000 clones; 90% are singletons. Source material: peripheral blood. Every receptor here comes from a man in his fifties with acute or convalescent COVID-19. The CDR3 runs from the conserved cysteine through the conserved F or W. D genes are given only for firm matches. The size field is filled for only some rows; it gives once, few, many or a size class.

j_gene: TRBJ2-5
len: 15
abundance: few
d_gene: TRBD1
v_gene: TRBV4-3
CDR3nt: TGCGCCAGCAGCCCACGGGACAGGGAGCGGGAGACCCAGTACTTC
CDR3aa: CASSPRDRERETQYF

j_gene: TRBJ2-3
len: 16
abundance: NA
d_gene: TRBD1
v_gene: TRBV23-1
CDR3nt: TGCGCCACCCTGACCAGGACAGGGACGGCCTTGTGTCCGCAGTATTTT
CDR3aa: CATLTRTGTALCPQYF

j_gene: TRBJ2-5
len: 16
abundance: NA
d_gene: TRBD2
v_gene: TRBV11-3
CDR3nt: TGTGCCAGCAGCTCCCAGGCTAGCGGGTTACAAGAGACCCAGTACTTC
CDR3aa: CASSSQASGLQETQYF

j_gene: TRBJ2-7
len: 14
abundance: NA
d_gene: TRBD1
v_gene: TRBV5-5
CDR3nt: TGTGCCAGCAGCGTAGGGACAGGCTCCTACGAGCAGTACTTC
CDR3aa: CASSVGTGSYEQYF

j_gene: TRBJ1-2
len: 15
abundance: NA
d_gene: NA
v_gene: TRBV5-5
CDR3nt: TGTGCCAGCAGCTTGGCCCAGGGGCAGGGGTATGGCTACACCTTC
CDR3aa: CASSLAQGQGYGYTF

j_gene: TRBJ2-5
len: 15
abundance: NA
d_gene: NA
v_gene: TRBV4-3
CDR3nt: TGCGCCAGCAGCCAAGTTCCGGGGGTGAGGGAGACCCAGTACTTC
CDR3aa: CASSQVPGVRETQYF

j_gene: TRBJ1-5
len: 15
abundance: NA
d_gene: TRBD1
v_gene: TRBV3-1/TRBV3-2
CDR3nt: TGTGCCAGCAGCCAGGGACAGGGCAACAATCAGCCCCAGCATTTT
CDR3aa: CASSQGQGNNQPQHF

j_gene: TRBJ2-5
len: 14
abundance: NA
d_gene: NA
v_gene: TRBV6-5
CDR3nt: TGTGTCAGCGGCCCGTCGAACACCCAAGAGACCCAGTACTTC
CDR3aa: CVSGPSNTQETQYF

j_gene: TRBJ2-7
len: 16
abundance: NA
d_gene: NA
v_gene: TRBV6-1
CDR3nt: TGTGCCAGCAGTGTTGACAGGACATATAGAGAATACGAGCAGTACTTC
CDR3aa: CASSVDRTYREYEQYF

j_gene: TRBJ1-1
len: 14
abundance: once
d_gene: TRBD1
v_gene: TRBV19
CDR3nt: TGTGCCAGTAGCCTACAGGGGGCTAGCACTGAAGCTTTCTTT
CDR3aa: CASSLQGASTEAFF

j_gene: TRBJ1-1
len: 15
abundance: NA
d_gene: NA
v_gene: TRBV5-4
CDR3nt: TGCGCCAGCAGCTTGGCCCTGACAGGGAACACTGAAGCTTTCTTT
CDR3aa: CASSLALTGNTEAFF

j_gene: TRBJ2-1
len: 16
abundance: NA
d_gene: TRBD2
v_gene: TRBV7-2
CDR3nt: TGTGCCAGCAGCCCTCGGTTAGCGGGGCTCTACAATGAGCAGTTCTTC
CDR3aa: CASSPRLAGLYNEQFF

j_gene: TRBJ1-2
len: 12
abundance: NA
d_gene: NA
v_gene: TRBV5-6
CDR3nt: TGTGCCAGCAGCGAGGTCGACTATGGCTACACCTTC
CDR3aa: CASSEVDYGYTF

j_gene: TRBJ2-7
len: 14
abundance: NA
d_gene: TRBD1
v_gene: TRBV6-2/TRBV6-3
CDR3nt: TGTGCCAGCAGTTCCCGGACAGGCTCCTACGAGCAGTACTTC
CDR3aa: CASSSRTGSYEQYF

j_gene: TRBJ1-2
len: 14
abundance: NA
d_gene: NA
v_gene: TRBV24-1
CDR3nt: TGTGCCACCAGTGATTTTCCAGGGATGCGTGGCTACACCTTC
CDR3aa: CATSDFPGMRGYTF

j_gene: TRBJ2-2
len: 15
abundance: NA
d_gene: TRBD2
v_gene: TRBV3-1/TRBV3-2
CDR3nt: TGTGCCAGCAGCCAGACTAGCGGGAGGGCCGGGGAGCTGTTTTTT
CDR3aa: CASSQTSGRAGELFF

j_gene: TRBJ1-1
len: 14
abundance: NA
d_gene: NA
v_gene: TRBV4-1
CDR3nt: TGCGCCAGCAGCCAGCGACAGATGAACACTGAAGCTTTCTTT
CDR3aa: CASSQRQMNTEAFF

j_gene: TRBJ2-7
len: 14
abundance: NA
d_gene: NA
v_gene: TRBV7-2
CDR3nt: TGTGCCAGCAGCTTAGAGGCAGGGTTCCACGAGCAGTACTTC
CDR3aa: CASSLEAGFHEQYF

j_gene: TRBJ2-1
len: 15
abundance: NA
d_gene: TRBD2
v_gene: TRBV5-1
CDR3nt: TGCGCCAGCAGCTTGATAACGGGAGGCTTTAATGAGCAGTTCTTC
CDR3aa: CASSLITGGFNEQFF

j_gene: TRBJ2-1
len: 14
abundance: NA
d_gene: TRBD1
v_gene: TRBV9
CDR3nt: TGTGCCAGCTCCGGACAGGGGGCCTACAATGAGCAGTTCTTC
CDR3aa: CASSGQGAYNEQFF

j_gene: TRBJ2-1
len: 15
abundance: NA
d_gene: TRBD2
v_gene: TRBV10-3
CDR3nt: TGTGCCATCAGTGAGTCGCAGCGGGAGGCCAATGAGCAGTTCTTC
CDR3aa: CAISESQREANEQFF

j_gene: TRBJ1-3
len: 14
abundance: few
d_gene: NA
v_gene: TRBV28
CDR3nt: TGTGCCAGCAGTTTTGGCAACTCTGGAAACACCATATATTTT
CDR3aa: CASSFGNSGNTIYF

j_gene: TRBJ1-3
len: 17
abundance: few
d_gene: TRBD1
v_gene: TRBV29-1
CDR3nt: TGCAGCGTATGGAAGGGACAGGAGGGACCCTCTGGAAACACCATATATTTT
CDR3aa: CSVWKGQEGPSGNTIYF

j_gene: TRBJ2-7
len: 13
abundance: NA
d_gene: NA
v_gene: TRBV25-1
CDR3nt: TGTGCCAGCAGTGACGGACACCTCTACGAGCAGTACTTC
CDR3aa: CASSDGHLYEQYF

j_gene: TRBJ2-5
len: 14
abundance: NA
d_gene: NA
v_gene: TRBV9
CDR3nt: TGTGCCAGCAGCGGGGGGGGCTACCAAGAGACCCAGTACTTC
CDR3aa: CASSGGGYQETQYF

j_gene: TRBJ2-1
len: 15
abundance: NA
d_gene: TRBD2
v_gene: TRBV6-5
CDR3nt: TGTGCCAGCAGCCCACTAGCGGGAGTAAGGTATGAGCAGTTCTTC
CDR3aa: CASSPLAGVRYEQFF

j_gene: TRBJ2-7
len: 15
abundance: NA
d_gene: TRBD2
v_gene: TRBV7-2
CDR3nt: TGTGCCAGCAGCTTAGTCGTAGCGGGGGCCTACGAGCAGTACTTC
CDR3aa: CASSLVVAGAYEQYF

j_gene: TRBJ2-1
len: 16
abundance: NA
d_gene: NA
v_gene: TRBV5-4
CDR3nt: TGTGCCAGCAGCGACAGAACTCGGAGCTCCTACAATGAGCAGTTCTTC
CDR3aa: CASSDRTRSSYNEQFF

j_gene: TRBJ2-2
len: 12
abundance: NA
d_gene: NA
v_gene: TRBV29-1
CDR3nt: TGCAGCGGGGAGCGGCCCACCGGGGAGCTGTTTTTT
CDR3aa: CSGERPTGELFF

j_gene: TRBJ2-2
len: 17
abundance: NA
d_gene: TRBD2
v_gene: TRBV11-2
CDR3nt: TGTGCCAGCAGCTCACTAGCGGGAGCCCAGGTTACCGGGGAGCTGTTTTTT
CDR3aa: CASSSLAGAQVTGELFF

j_gene: TRBJ1-1
len: 14
abundance: NA
d_gene: TRBD1
v_gene: TRBV19
CDR3nt: TGTGCCAGTAGTACAGACAGGGGATTGACTGAAGCTTTCTTT
CDR3aa: CASSTDRGLTEAFF

j_gene: TRBJ1-5
len: 20
abundance: NA
d_gene: TRBD1
v_gene: TRBV15
CDR3nt: TGTGCCACCAGCGACCGACCTGCCCGGGACAGGGTTGTAGGCAATCAGCCCCAGCATTTT
CDR3aa: CATSDRPARDRVVGNQPQHF

j_gene: TRBJ2-1
len: 15
abundance: NA
d_gene: TRBD1
v_gene: TRBV6-5
CDR3nt: TGTGCCAGCAGTCTATACAGGGGGCTGTACAATGAGCAGTTCTTC
CDR3aa: CASSLYRGLYNEQFF

j_gene: TRBJ2-1
len: 17
abundance: NA
d_gene: TRBD2
v_gene: TRBV3-1/TRBV3-2
CDR3nt: TGTGCCAGCAGCCAAGATGTCACGGCTAGCGGGGACAATGAGCAGTTCTTC
CDR3aa: CASSQDVTASGDNEQFF

j_gene: TRBJ2-4
len: 18
abundance: NA
d_gene: NA
v_gene: TRBV6-6
CDR3nt: TGTGCCAGCAGTCCCCAGGGATGGAGGGGTGAAGCCAAAAACATTCAGTACTTC
CDR3aa: CASSPQGWRGEAKNIQYF

j_gene: TRBJ2-7
len: 12
abundance: NA
d_gene: NA
v_gene: TRBV9
CDR3nt: TGTGCCAGCGCGGGTCCATCCTACGAGCAGTACTTC
CDR3aa: CASAGPSYEQYF

j_gene: TRBJ2-4
len: 14
abundance: NA
d_gene: NA
v_gene: TRBV11-3
CDR3nt: TGTGCCAGCAGCTCCCGGGACACACAAAACATTCAGTACTTC
CDR3aa: CASSSRDTQNIQYF

j_gene: TRBJ2-3
len: 18
abundance: NA
d_gene: TRBD1
v_gene: TRBV27
CDR3nt: TGTGCCAGCAGTTTATCAGGTGTGGCGACAGGGGGCCCAGATACGCAGTATTTT
CDR3aa: CASSLSGVATGGPDTQYF

j_gene: TRBJ2-7
len: 14
abundance: NA
d_gene: TRBD2
v_gene: TRBV11-2
CDR3nt: TGTGCCAGCAGCTCCGGGACTAGGACCTACGAGCAGTACTTC
CDR3aa: CASSSGTRTYEQYF

j_gene: TRBJ2-3
len: 18
abundance: NA
d_gene: TRBD2
v_gene: TRBV9
CDR3nt: TGTGCCAGCAGCCTTATTAGCGGGAGTGGGGGTAGCACAGATACGCAGTATTTT
CDR3aa: CASSLISGSGGSTDTQYF

j_gene: TRBJ1-1
len: 15
abundance: NA
d_gene: NA
v_gene: TRBV5-1
CDR3nt: TGCGCCAGCAGCTTGGACGGGGGGCTGAGCACTGAAGCTTTCTTT
CDR3aa: CASSLDGGLSTEAFF

j_gene: TRBJ1-2
len: 15
abundance: NA
d_gene: NA
v_gene: TRBV24-1
CDR3nt: TGTGCCACCAGTGAGGATGGGGGCTCCCGGGGAGGCTACACCTTC
CDR3aa: CATSEDGGSRGGYTF

j_gene: TRBJ1-3
len: 14
abundance: NA
d_gene: NA
v_gene: TRBV2
CDR3nt: TGTGCCAGCGGGGGGGGTTTCTCTGGAAACACCATATATTTT
CDR3aa: CASGGGFSGNTIYF

j_gene: TRBJ2-1
len: 15
abundance: NA
d_gene: NA
v_gene: TRBV30
CDR3nt: TGTGCCTGGACCGGTCCGAACGGGGGATTTAATGAGCAGTTCTTC
CDR3aa: CAWTGPNGGFNEQFF

j_gene: TRBJ2-7
len: 12
abundance: NA
d_gene: NA
v_gene: TRBV6-2/TRBV6-3
CDR3nt: TGTGCCAGCAGTTCCGTTACCTACGAGCAGTACTTC
CDR3aa: CASSSVTYEQYF

j_gene: TRBJ2-7
len: 14
abundance: NA
d_gene: NA
v_gene: TRBV11-3
CDR3nt: TGTGCCAGCAGCCGACCCGGCGGGCCCTACGAGCAGTACTTC
CDR3aa: CASSRPGGPYEQYF

j_gene: TRBJ1-1
len: 13
abundance: NA
d_gene: NA
v_gene: TRBV5-1
CDR3nt: TGCGCCAGCCGAGTTCACCCGAACACTGAAGCTTTCTTT
CDR3aa: CASRVHPNTEAFF

j_gene: TRBJ1-3
len: 13
abundance: NA
d_gene: NA
v_gene: TRBV5-1
CDR3nt: TGCGCCAGCAGCTTGACGGTTGGAAACACCATATATTTT
CDR3aa: CASSLTVGNTIYF

j_gene: TRBJ2-1
len: 15
abundance: NA
d_gene: NA
v_gene: TRBV7-2
CDR3nt: TGTGCCAGCAGCTCAGACATCACAGGCAACAATGAGCAGTTCTTC
CDR3aa: CASSSDITGNNEQFF

j_gene: TRBJ1-2
len: 12
abundance: NA
d_gene: NA
v_gene: TRBV29-1
CDR3nt: TGCAGCGTAAGTGACTCCCACTATGGCTACACCTTC
CDR3aa: CSVSDSHYGYTF

j_gene: TRBJ1-2
len: 15
abundance: NA
d_gene: NA
v_gene: TRBV3-1/TRBV3-2
CDR3nt: TGTGCCAGCAGCCAAGATTGGGCAGGGGTTTATGGCTACACCTTC
CDR3aa: CASSQDWAGVYGYTF

j_gene: TRBJ1-2
len: 15
abundance: once
d_gene: NA
v_gene: TRBV18
CDR3nt: TGTGCCAGCTCACAGGGTATGGAGGTTAACTATGGCTACACCTTC
CDR3aa: CASSQGMEVNYGYTF

j_gene: TRBJ2-7
len: 15
abundance: NA
d_gene: NA
v_gene: TRBV19
CDR3nt: TGTGCCAGTAGTATGGAACAGGACACTTACTACGAGCAGTACTTC
CDR3aa: CASSMEQDTYYEQYF

j_gene: TRBJ2-4
len: 12
abundance: NA
d_gene: NA
v_gene: TRBV30
CDR3nt: TGTGCCTGGAGTGTAGGGGCCGTTAGTCAGTACTTC
CDR3aa: CAWSVGAVSQYF